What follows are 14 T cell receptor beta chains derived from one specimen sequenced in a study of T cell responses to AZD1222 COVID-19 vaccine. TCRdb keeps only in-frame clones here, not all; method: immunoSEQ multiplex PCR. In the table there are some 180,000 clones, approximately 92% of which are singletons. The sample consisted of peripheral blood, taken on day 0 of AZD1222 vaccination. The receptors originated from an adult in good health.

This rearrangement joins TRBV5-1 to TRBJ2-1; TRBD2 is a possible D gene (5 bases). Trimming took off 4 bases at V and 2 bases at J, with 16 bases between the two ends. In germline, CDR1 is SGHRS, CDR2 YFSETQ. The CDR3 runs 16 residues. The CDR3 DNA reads TGCGCCAGCAGCCGAGATGGGGAGTTAGCCTACAATGAGCAGTTCTTC. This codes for CASSRDGELAYNEQFF.

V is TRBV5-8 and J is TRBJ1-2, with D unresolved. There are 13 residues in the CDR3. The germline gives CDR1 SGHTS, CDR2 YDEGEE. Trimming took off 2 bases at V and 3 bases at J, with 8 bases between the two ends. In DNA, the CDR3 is TGTGCCAGCAGCTTATCCCTGGACTATGGCTACACCTTC. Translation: CASSLSLDYGYTF.

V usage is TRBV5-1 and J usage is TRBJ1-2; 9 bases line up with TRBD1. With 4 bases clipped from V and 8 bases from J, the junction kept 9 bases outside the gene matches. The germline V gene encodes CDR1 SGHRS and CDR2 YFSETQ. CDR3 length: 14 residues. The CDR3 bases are TGCGCCAGCAGCGCCGGACAGGGGACAGGGGGCTACACCTTC. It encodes CASSAGQGTGGYTF.

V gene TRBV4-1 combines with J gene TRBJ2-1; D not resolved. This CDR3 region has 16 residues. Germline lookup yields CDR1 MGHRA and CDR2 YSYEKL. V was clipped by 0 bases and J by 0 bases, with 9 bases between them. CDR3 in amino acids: CASSQDNSFSYNEQFF. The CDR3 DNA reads TGCGCCAGCAGCCAAGACAACAGCTTCTCCTACAATGAGCAGTTCTTC.

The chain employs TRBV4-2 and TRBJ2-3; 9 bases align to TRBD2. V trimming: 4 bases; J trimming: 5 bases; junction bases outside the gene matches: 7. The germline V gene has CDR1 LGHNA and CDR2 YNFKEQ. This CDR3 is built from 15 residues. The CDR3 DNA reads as TGTGCCAGCAGCCCGGCGGGAGGGCGGGAAGATACGCAGTATTTT. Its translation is CASSPAGGREDTQYF.

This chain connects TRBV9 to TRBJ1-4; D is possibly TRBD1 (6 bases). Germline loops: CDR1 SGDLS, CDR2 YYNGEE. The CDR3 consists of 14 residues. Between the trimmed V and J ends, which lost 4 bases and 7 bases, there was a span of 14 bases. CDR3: CASSPQGIGEKLFF. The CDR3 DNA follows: TGTGCCAGCAGCCCACAGGGAATCGGTGAAAAACTGTTTTTT.

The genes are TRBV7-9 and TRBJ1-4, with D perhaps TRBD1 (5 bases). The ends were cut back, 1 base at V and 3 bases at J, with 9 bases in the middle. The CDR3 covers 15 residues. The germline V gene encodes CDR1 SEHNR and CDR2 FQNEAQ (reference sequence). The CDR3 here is CASSLGRGSNEKLFF. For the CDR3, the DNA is TGTGCCAGCAGCTTAGGAAGGGGTTCTAATGAAAAACTGTTTTTT.

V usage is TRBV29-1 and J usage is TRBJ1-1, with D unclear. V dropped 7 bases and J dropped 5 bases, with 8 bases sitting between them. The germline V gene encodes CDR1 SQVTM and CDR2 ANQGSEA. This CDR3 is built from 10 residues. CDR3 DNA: TGCAGCGGCACTAGGACTGAAGCTTTCTTT. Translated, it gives CSGTRTEAFF.

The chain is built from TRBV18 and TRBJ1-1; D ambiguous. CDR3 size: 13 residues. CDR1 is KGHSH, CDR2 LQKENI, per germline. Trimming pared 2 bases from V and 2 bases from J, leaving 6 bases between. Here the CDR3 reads CASSPAANTEAFF. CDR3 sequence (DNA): TGTGCCAGCTCACCAGCAGCTAACACTGAAGCTTTCTTT. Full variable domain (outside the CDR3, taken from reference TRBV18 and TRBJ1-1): NAGVMQNPRHLVRRRGQEARLRCSPMKGHSHVYWYRQLPEEGLKFMVYLQKENIIDESGMPKERFSAEFPKEGPSILRIQQVVRGDSAAYFCASSPAANTEAFFGQGTRLTVV.

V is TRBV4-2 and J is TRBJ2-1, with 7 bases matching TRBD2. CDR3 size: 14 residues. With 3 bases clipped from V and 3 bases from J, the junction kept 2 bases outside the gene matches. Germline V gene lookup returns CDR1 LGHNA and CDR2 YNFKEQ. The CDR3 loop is CASSQGGDYNEQFF. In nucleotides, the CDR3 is TGTGCCAGCAGCCAGGGAGGGGACTACAATGAGCAGTTCTTC.

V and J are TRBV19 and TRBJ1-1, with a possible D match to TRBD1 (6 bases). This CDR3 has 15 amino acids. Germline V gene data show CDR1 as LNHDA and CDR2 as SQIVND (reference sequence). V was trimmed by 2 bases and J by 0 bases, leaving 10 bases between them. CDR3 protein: CASSIRGDVNTEAFF. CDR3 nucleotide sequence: TGTGCCAGTAGTATAAGGGGGGATGTGAACACTGAAGCTTTCTTT.

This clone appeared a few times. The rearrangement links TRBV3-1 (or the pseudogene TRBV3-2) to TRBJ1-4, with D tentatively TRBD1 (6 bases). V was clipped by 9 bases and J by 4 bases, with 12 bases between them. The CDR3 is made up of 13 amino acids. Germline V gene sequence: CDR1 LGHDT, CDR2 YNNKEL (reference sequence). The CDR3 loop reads CASTGRGNEKLFF. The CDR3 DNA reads TGTGCCAGTACAGGGAGGGGTAATGAAAAACTGTTTTTT.

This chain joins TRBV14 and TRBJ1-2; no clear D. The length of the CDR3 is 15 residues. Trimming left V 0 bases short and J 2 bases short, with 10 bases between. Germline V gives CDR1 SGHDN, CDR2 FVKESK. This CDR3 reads CASSQDWGRNYGYTF. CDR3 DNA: TGTGCCAGCAGCCAAGATTGGGGTAGGAACTATGGCTACACCTTC.

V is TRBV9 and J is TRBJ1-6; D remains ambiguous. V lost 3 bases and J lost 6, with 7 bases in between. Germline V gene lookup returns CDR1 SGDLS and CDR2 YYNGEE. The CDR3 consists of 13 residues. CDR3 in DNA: TGTGCCAGCAGCGCGATAGTTAATTCACCCCTCCACTTT. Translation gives CASSAIVNSPLHF. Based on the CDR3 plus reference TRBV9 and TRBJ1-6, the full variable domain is DSGVTQTPKHLITATGQRVTLRCSPRSGDLSVYWYQQSLDQGLQFLIQYYNGEERAKGNILERFSAQQFPDLHSELNLSSLELGDSALYFCASSAIVNSPLHFGNGTRLTVT.